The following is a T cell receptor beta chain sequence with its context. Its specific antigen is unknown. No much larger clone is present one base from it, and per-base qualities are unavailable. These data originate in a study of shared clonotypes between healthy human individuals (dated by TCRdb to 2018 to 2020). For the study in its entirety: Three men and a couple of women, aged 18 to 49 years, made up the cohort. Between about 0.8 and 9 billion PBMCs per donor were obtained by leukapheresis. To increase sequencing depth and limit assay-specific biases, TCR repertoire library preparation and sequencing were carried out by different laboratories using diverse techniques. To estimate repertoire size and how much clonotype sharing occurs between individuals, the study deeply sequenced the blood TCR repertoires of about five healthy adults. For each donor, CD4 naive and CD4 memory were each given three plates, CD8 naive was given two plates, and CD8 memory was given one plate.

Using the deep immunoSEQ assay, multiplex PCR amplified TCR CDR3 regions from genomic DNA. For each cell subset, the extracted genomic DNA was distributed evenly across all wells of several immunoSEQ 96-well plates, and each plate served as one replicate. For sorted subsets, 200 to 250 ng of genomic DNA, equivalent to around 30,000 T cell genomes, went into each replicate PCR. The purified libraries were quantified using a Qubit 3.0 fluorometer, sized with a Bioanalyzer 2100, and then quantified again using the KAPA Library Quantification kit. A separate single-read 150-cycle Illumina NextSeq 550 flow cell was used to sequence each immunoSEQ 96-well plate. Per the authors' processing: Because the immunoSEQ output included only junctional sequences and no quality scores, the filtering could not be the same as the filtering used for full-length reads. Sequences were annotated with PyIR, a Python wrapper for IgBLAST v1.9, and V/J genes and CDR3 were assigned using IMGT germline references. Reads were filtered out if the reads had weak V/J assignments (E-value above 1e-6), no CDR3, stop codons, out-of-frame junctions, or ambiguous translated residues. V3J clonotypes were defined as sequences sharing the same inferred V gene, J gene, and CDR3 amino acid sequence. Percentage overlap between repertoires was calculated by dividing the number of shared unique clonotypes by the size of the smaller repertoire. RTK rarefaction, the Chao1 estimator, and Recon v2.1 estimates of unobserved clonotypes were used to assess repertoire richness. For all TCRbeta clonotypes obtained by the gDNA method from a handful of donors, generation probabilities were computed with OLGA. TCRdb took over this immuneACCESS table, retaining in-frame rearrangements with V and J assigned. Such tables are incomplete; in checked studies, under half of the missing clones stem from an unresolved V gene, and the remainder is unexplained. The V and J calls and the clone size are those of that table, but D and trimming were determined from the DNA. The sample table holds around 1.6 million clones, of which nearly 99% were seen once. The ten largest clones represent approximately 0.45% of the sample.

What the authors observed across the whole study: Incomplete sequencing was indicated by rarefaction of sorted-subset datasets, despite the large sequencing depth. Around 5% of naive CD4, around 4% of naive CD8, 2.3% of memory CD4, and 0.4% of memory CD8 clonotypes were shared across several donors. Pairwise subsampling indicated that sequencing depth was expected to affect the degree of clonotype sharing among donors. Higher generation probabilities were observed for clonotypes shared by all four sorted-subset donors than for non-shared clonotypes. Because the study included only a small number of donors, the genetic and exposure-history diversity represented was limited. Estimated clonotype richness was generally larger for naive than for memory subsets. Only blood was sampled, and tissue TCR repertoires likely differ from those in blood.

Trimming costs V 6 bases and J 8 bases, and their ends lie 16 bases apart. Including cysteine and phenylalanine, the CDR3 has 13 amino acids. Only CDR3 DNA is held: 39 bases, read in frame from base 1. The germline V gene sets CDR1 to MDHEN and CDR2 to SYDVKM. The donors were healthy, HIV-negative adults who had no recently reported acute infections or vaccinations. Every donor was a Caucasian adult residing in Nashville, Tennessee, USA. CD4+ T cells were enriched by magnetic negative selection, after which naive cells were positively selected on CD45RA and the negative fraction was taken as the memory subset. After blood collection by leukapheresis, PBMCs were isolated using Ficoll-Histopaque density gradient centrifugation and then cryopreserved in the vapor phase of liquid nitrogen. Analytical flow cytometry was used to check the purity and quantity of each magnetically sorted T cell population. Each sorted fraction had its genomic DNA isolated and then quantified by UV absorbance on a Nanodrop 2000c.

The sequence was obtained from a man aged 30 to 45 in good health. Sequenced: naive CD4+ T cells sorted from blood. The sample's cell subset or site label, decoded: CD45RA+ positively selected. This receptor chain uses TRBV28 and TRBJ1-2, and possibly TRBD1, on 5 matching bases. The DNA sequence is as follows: TGTGCCAGCAGGTCCCTGGGGGATAAGGGCTACACCTTC. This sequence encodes CASRSLGDKGYTF.